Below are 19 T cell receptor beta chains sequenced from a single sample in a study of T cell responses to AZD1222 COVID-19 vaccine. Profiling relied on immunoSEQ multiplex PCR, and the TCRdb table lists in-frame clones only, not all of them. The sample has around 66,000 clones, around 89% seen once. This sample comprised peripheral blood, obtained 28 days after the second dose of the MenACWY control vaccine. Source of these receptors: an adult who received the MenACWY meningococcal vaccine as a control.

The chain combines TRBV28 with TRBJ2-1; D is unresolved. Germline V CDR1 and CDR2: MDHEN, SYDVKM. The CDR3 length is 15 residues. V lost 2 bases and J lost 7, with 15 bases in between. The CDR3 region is CASSLPSLYRNEQFF. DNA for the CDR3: TGTGCCAGCAGTTTACCAAGCCTCTACCGAAATGAGCAGTTCTTC.

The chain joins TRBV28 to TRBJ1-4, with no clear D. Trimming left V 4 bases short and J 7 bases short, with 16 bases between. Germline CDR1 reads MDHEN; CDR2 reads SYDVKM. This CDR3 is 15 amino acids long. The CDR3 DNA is TGTGCCAGCAGTTCCCCTGGGGAACGAGTTGAAAAACTGTTTTTT. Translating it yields CASSSPGERVEKLFF.

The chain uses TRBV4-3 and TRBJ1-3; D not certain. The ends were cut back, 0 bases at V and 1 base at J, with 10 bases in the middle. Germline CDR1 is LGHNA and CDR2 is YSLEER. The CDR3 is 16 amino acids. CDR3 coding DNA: TGCGCCAGCAGCCAAGATGAGCGGGGTTCTGGAAACACCATATATTTT. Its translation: CASSQDERGSGNTIYF.

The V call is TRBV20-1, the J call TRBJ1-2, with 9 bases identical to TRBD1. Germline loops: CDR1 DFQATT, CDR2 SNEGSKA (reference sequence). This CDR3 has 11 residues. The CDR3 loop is CSLRDRVGYTF. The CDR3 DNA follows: TGCAGCCTACGGGACAGGGTTGGCTACACCTTC.

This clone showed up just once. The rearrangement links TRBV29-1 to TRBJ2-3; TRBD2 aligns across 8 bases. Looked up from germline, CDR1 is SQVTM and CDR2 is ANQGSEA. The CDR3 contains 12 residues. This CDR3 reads CSTREGADTQYF. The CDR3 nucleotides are TGCTCAACCCGGGAGGGGGCAGATACGCAGTATTTT.

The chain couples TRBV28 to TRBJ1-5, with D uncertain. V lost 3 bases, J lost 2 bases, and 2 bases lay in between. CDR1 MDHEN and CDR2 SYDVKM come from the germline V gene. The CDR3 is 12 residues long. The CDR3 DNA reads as TGTGCCAGCAGTTTCGGCAATCAGCCCCAGCATTTT. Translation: CASSFGNQPQHF.

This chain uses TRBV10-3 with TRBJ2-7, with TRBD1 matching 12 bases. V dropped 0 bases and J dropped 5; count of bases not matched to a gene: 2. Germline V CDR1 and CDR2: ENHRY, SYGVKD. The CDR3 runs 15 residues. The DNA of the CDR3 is TGTGCCATCAGTGAGTCGGGGACAGGGGGCCACGAGCAGTACTTC. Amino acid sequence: CAISESGTGGHEQYF.

The CDR3 loop reads CASSQGIGTDTQYF. CDR3 coding DNA: TGCGCCAGCAGCCAAGGGATCGGCACAGATACGCAGTATTTT. This chain links TRBV4-3 with TRBJ2-3; no firm D call. The CDR3 has 14 residues. The germline V gene encodes CDR1 LGHNA and CDR2 YSLEER. The ends were cut back, 1 base at V and 1 base at J, with 6 bases in the middle.

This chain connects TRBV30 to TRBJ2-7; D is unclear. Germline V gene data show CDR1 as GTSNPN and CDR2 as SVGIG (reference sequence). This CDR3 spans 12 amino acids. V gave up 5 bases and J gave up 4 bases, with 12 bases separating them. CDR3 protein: CAWSKGIYEQYF. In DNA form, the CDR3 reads TGTGCCTGGTCCAAGGGAATTTACGAGCAGTACTTC.

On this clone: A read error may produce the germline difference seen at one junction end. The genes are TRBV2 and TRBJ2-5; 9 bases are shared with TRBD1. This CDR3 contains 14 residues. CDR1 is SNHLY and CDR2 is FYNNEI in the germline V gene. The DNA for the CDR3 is TGTGCCAGCAGGGAAGGACAGGGGACGGAGACCCAGTACTTC. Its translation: CASREGQGTETQYF.

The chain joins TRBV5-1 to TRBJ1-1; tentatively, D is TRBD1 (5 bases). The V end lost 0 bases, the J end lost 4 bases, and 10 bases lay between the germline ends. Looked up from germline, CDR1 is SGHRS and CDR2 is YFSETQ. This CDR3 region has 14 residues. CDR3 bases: TGCGCCAGCAGCTTGGGGCTCCAGGGCACTGAAGCTTTCTTT. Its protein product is CASSLGLQGTEAFF.

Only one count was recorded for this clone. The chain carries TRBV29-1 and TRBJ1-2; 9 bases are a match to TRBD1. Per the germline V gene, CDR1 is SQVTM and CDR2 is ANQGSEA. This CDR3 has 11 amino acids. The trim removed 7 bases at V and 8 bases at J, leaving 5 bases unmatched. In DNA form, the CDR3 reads TGCAGCGCCCGGACAGGGGTGGGCTACACCTTC. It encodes CSARTGVGYTF.

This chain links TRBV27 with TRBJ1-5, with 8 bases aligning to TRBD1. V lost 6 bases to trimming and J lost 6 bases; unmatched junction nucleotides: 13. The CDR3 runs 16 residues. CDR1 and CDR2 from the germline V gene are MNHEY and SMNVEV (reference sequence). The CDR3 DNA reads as TGTGCCAGCAGGGCTTCCTGGACAGGGTGGGGTCAGCCCCAGCATTTT. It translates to CASRASWTGWGQPQHF.

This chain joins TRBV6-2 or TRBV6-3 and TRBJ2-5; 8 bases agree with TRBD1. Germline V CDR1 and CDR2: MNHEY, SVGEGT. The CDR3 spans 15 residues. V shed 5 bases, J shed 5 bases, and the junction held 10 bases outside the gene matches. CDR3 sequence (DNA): TGTGCCAGCAGTAGTTCACAGGGGGTGGGGGAGACCCAGTACTTC. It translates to CASSSSQGVGETQYF.

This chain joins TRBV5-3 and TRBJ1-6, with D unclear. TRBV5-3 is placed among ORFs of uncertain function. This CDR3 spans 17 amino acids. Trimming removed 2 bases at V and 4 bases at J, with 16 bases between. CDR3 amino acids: CARSFQESDRYNSPLHF. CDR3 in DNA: TGTGCCAGAAGCTTCCAGGAAAGCGATCGGTATAATTCACCCCTCCACTTT.

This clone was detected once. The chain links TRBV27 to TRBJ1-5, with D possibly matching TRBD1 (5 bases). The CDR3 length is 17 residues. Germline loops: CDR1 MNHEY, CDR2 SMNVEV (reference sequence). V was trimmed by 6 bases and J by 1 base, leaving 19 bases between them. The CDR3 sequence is CASRSLSGRVSNQPQHF. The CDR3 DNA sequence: TGTGCCAGCAGATCTCTTTCGGGCAGGGTGAGCAATCAGCCCCAGCATTTT.

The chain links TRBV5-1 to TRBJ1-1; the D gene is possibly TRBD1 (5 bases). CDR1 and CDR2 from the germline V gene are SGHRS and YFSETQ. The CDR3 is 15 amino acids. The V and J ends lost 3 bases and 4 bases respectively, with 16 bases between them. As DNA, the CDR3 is TGCGCCAGCAGCTGGGACGGGCAGAGGGGCACTGAAGCTTTCTTT. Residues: CASSWDGQRGTEAFF.

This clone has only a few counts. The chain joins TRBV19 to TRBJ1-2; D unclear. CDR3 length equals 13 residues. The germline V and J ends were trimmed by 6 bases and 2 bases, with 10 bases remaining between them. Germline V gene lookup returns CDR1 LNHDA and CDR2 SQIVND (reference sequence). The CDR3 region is CASRMGFNYGYTF. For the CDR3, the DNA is TGTGCCAGTAGGATGGGATTCAACTATGGCTACACCTTC.

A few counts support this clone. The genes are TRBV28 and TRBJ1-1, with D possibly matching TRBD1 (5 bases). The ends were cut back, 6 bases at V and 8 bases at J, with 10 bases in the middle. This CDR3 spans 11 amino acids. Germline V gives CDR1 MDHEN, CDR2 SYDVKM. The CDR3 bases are TGTGCCAGCAGGCTACAGGAGGAAGCTTTCTTT. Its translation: CASRLQEEAFF.